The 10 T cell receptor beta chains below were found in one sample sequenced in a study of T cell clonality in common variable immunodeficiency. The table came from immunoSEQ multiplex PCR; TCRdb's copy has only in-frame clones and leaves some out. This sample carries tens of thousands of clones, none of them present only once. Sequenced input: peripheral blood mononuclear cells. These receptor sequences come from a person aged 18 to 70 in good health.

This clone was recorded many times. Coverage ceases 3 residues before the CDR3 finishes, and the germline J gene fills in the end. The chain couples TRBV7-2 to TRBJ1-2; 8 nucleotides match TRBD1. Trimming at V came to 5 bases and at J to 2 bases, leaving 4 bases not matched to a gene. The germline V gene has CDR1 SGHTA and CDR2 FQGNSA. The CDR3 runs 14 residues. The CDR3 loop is CASSRDRQNYGYTF. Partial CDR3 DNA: TGTGCCAGCAGCCGGGACAGGCAGAACTATGGC.

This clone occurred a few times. The CDR3 reads CSVEDTGSGYEQYF. The CDR3 bases that were read are TGCAGCGTTGAAGATACGGGGTCGGGCTACGAG. J is TRBJ2-7 and V is TRBV29-1, with a possible D match to TRBD2 (5 bases). The missing CDR3 end, 3 residues past where the read stops, is filled in from the germline J gene. Trimming pared 0 bases from V and 3 bases from J, leaving 12 bases between. CDR1 and CDR2 from the germline V gene are SQVTM and ANQGSEA. This CDR3 has 14 residues.

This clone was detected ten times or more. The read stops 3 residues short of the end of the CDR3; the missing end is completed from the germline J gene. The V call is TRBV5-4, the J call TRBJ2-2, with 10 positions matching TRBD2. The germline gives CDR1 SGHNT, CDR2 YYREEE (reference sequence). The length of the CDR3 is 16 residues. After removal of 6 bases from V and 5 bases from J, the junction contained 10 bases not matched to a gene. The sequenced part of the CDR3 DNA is TGTGCCAGCACCTTAGGACTAGCGGAACCAACCGGGGAG. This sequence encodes CASTLGLAEPTGE. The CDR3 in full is CASTLGLAEPTGELFF.

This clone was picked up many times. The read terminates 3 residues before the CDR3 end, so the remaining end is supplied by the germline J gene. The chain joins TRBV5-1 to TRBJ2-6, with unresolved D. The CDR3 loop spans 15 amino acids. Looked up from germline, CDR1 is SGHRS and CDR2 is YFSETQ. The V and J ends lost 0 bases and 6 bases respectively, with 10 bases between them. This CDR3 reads CASSLGSGEANVLTF. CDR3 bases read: TGCGCCAGCAGCTTGGGATCAGGCGAGGCCAACGTC.

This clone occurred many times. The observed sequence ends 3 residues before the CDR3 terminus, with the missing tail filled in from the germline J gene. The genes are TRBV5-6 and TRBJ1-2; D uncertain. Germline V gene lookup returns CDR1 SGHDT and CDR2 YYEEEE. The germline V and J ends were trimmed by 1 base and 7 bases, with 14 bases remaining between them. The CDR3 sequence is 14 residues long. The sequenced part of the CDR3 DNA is TGTGCCAGCAGCTTGCGGGGAGTGCGCGGTGGC. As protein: CASSLRGVRGG. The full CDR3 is CASSLRGVRGGYTF.

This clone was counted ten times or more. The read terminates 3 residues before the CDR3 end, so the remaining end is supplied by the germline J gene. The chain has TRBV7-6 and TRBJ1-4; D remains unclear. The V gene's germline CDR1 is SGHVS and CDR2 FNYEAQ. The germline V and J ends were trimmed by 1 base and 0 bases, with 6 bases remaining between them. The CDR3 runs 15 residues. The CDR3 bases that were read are TGTGCCAGCAGCTTAGAGCCTGCAACTAATGAAAAA. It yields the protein CASSLEPATNEK. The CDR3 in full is CASSLEPATNEKLFF.

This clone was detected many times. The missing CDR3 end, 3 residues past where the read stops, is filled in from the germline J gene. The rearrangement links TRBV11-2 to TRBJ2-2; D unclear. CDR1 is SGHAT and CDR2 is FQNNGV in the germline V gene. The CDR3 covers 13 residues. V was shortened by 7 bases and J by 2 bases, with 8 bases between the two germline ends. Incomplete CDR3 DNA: TGTGCCAGCACCGTTACTAACACCGGGGAG. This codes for CASTVTNTGE. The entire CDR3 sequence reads CASTVTNTGELFF.

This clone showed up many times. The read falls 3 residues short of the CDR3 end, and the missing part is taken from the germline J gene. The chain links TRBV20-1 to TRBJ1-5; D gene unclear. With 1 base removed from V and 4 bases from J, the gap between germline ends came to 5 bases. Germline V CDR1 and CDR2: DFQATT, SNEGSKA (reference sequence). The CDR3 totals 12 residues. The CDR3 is CSARAGNQPQHF. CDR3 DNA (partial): TGCAGTGCTAGAGCGGGGAATCAGCCC.

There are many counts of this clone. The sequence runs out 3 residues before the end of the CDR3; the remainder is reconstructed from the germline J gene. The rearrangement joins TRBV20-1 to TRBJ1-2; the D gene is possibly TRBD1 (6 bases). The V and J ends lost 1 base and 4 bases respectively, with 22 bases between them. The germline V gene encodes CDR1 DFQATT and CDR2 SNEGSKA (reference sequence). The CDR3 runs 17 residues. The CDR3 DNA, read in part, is TGCAGTGCTAGAGCGTTCCGGACAGCCTCCACCTTCTATGGC. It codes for CSARAFRTASTFYG. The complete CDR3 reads CSARAFRTASTFYGYTF.

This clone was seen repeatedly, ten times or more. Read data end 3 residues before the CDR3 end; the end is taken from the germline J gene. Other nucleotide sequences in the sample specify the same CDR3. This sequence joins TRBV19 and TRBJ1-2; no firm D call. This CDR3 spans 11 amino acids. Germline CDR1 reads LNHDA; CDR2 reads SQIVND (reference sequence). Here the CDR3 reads CASSIGGGYTF. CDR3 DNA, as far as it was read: TGTGCCAGTAGTATAGGTGGCGGC.